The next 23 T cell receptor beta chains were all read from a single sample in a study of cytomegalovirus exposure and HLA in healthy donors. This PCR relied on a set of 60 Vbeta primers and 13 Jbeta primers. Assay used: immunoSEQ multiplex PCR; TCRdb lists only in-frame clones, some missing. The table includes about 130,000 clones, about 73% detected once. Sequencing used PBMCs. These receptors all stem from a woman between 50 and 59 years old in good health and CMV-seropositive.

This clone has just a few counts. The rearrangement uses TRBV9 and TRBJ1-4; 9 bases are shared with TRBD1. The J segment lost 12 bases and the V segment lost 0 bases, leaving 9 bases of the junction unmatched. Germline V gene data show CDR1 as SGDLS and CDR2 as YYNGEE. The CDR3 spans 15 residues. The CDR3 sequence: CASSVGGQGFFELFF. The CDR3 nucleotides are TGTGCCAGCAGCGTAGGGGGACAGGGATTCTTCGAACTGTTTTTT.

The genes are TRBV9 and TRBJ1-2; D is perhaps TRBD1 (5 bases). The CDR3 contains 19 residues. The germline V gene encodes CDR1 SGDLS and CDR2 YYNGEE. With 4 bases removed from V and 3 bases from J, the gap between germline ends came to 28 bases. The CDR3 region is CASSLTLFGGGIGDYGYTF. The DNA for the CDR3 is TGTGCCAGCAGCTTAACCCTCTTTGGGGGAGGGATTGGTGACTATGGCTACACCTTC.

The CDR3 protein is CSVGEGWAFF. DNA of the CDR3: TGCAGCGTTGGTGAGGGTTGGGCTTTCTTT. The chain joins TRBV29-1 to TRBJ1-1; no reliable D call. V lost 4 bases, J lost 11 bases, and 11 bases lay in between. The CDR3 loop spans 10 amino acids. CDR1 and CDR2 from the germline V gene are SQVTM and ANQGSEA.

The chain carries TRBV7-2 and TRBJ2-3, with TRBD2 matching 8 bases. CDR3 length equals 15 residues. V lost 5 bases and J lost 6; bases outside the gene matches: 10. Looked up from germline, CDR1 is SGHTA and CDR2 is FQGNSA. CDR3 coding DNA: TGTGCCAGCAGCCAGATAGCGGGGCGGTCTGATACGCAGTATTTT. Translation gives CASSQIAGRSDTQYF.

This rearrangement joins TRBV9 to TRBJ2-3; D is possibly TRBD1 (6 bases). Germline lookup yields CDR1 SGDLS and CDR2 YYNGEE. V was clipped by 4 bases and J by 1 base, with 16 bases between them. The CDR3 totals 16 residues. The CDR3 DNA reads TGTGCCAGCAGCCCCGACAGGTCCTCAGGCACAGATACGCAGTATTTT. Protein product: CASSPDRSSGTDTQYF.

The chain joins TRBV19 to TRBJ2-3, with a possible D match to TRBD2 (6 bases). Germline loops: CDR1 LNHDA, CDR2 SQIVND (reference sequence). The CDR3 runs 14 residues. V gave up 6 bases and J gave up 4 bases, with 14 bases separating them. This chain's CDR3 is CASRQEGLADTQYF. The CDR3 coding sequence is TGTGCCAGTAGACAGGAGGGATTGGCAGATACGCAGTATTTT. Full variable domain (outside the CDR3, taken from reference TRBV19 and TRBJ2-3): DGGITQSPKYLFRKEGQNVTLSCEQNLNHDAMYWYRQDPGQGLRLIYYSQIVNDFQKGDIAEGYSVSREKKESFPLTVTSAQKNPTAFYLCASRQEGLADTQYFGPGTRLTVL.

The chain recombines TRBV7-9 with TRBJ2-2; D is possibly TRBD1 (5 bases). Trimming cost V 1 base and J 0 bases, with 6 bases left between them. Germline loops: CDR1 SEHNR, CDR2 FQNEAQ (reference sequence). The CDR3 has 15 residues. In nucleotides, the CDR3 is TGTGCCAGCAGCTTAGGACAGACGAACACCGGGGAGCTGTTTTTT. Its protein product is CASSLGQTNTGELFF.

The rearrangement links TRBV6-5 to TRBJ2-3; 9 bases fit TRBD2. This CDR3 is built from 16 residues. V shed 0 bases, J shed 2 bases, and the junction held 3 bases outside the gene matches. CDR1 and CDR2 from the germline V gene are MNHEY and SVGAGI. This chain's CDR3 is CASSYSGGGATDTQYF. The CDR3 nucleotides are TGTGCCAGCAGTTACTCGGGCGGGGGGGCCACAGATACGCAGTATTTT.

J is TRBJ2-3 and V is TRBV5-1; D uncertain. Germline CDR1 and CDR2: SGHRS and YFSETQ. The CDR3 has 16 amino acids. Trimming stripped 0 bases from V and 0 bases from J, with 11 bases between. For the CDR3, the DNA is TGCGCCAGCAGCTTGGGGGCTCTTTCGAGCACAGATACGCAGTATTTT. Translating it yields CASSLGALSSTDTQYF.

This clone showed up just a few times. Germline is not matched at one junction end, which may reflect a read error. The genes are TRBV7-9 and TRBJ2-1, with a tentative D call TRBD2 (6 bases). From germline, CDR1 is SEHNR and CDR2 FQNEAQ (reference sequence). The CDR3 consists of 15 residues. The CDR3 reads CASSQDSRGRNEQFF. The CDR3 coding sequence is TGCGCCAGCAGCCAAGATTCGCGGGGCCGCAATGAGCAGTTCTTC.

The CDR3 protein is CAPTGLAGGLSKNIQYF. CDR3 bases: TGTGCCCCCACGGGACTAGCGGGGGGGCTGTCCAAAAACATTCAGTACTTC. The chain combines TRBV10-3 with TRBJ2-4, with 16 bases lining up with TRBD2. Germline CDR1 reads ENHRY; CDR2 reads SYGVKD. The CDR3 consists of 17 residues. The junction had 9 bases not matched to a gene; V was cut back by 11 bases and J by 2 bases.

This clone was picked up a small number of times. The CDR3 sequence is CASSRRGPSGDSGNTIYF. In DNA form, the CDR3 reads TGTGCCAGCAGCCGGAGAGGGCCTTCCGGGGACTCTGGAAACACCATATATTTT. The chain is built from TRBV5-6 and TRBJ1-3; D is uncertain. This CDR3 region has 18 residues. Germline V gene lookup returns CDR1 SGHDT and CDR2 YYEEEE. V lost 4 bases and J 0 bases, leaving 20 bases between the germline ends.

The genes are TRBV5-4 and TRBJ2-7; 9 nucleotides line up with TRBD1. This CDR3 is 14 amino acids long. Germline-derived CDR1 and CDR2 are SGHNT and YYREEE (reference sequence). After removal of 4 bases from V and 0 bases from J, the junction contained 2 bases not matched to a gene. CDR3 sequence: CASSGQGSSYEQYF. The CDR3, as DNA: TGTGCCAGCAGCGGACAGGGGAGCTCCTACGAGCAGTACTTC.

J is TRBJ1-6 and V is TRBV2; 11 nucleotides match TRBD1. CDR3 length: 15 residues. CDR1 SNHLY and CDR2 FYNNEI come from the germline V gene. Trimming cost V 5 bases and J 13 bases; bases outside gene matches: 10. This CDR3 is CASSKGIRDRGPLHF. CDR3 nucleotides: TGTGCCAGCAGTAAGGGCATCCGGGACAGGGGGCCCCTCCACTTT.

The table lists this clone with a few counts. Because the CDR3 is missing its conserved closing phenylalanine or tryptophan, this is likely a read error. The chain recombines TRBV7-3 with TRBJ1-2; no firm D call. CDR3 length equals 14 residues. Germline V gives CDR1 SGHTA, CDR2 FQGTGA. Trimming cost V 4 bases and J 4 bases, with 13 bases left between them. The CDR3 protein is CASSSKPQAYGYTL. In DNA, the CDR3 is TGTGCCAGCAGCTCTAAGCCCCAGGCCTATGGCTACACCCTC.

The CDR3 region is CASSPRDRVAEAFF. CDR3 DNA sequence: TGTGCCAGCAGCCCCCGGGACAGGGTCGCTGAAGCTTTCTTT. This chain uses TRBV4-2 with TRBJ1-1; 9 nucleotides align to TRBD1. CDR1 LGHNA and CDR2 YNFKEQ come from the germline V gene. The V gene end was trimmed by 4 bases and the J gene end by 6 bases; junction bases not matched to a gene: 6. This CDR3 comprises 14 residues.

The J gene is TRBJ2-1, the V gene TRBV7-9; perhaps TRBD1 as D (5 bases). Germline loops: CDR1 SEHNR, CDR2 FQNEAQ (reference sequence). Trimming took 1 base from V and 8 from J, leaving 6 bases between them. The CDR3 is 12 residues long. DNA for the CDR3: TGTGCCAGCAGCTTAGAGGGGTATGAGCAGTTCTTC. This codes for CASSLEGYEQFF.

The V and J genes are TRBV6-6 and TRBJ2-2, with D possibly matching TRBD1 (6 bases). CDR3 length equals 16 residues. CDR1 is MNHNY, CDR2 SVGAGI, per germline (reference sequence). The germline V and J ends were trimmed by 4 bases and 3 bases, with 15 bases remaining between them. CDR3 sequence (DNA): TGTGCCAGCAGTTCGTGGGGGAACAGGGACACCGGGGAGCTGTTTTTT. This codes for CASSSWGNRDTGELFF.

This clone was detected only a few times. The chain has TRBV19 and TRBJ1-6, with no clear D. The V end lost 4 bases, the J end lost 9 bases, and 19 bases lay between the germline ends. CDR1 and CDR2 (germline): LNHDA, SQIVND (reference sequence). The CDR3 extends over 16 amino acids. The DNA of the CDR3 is TGTGCCAGTAGTACTCAAGCGGGCGCTTACGGTTCACCCCTCCACTTT. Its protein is CASSTQAGAYGSPLHF.

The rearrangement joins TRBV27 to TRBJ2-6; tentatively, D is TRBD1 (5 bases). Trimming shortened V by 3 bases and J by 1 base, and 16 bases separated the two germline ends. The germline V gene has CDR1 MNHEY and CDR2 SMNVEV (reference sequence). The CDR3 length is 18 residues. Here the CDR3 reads CASSLIARGGSGANVLTF. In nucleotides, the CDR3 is TGTGCCAGCAGTTTGATTGCTAGGGGCGGATCTGGGGCCAACGTCCTGACTTTC.

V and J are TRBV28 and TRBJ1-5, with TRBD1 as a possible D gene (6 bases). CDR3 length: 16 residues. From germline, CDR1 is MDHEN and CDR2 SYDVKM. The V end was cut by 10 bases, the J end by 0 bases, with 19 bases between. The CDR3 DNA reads TGTGCCATCAGACCGACAGGACTGTTTAGCAATCAGCCCCAGCATTTT. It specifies CAIRPTGLFSNQPQHF.

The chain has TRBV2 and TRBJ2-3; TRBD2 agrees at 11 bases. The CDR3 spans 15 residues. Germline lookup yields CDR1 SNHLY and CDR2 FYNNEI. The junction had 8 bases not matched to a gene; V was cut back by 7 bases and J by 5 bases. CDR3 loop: CASNRLAGTGDTQYF. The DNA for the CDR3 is TGTGCCAGCAATCGACTAGCGGGGACGGGAGATACGCAGTATTTT.

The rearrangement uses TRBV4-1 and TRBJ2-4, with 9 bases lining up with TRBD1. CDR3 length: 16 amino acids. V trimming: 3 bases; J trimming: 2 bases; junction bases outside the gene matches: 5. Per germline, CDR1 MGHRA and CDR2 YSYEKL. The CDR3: CASSQDDRGTKNIQYF. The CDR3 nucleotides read TGCGCCAGCAGCCAGGACGACAGGGGGACCAAAAACATTCAGTACTTC.